Following are 26 T cell receptor beta chains from one sample sequenced in a study of T cell responses to AZD1222 COVID-19 vaccine. The table came from immunoSEQ multiplex PCR; TCRdb's copy has only in-frame clones and leaves some out. The sample lists tens of thousands of clones, about nine tenths seen once, with under 5% in the top ten. Sequencing was performed on peripheral blood, taken on day 0 of AZD1222 vaccination. The receptors were gathered from an adult in good health.

This clone was recorded only once. The chain joins TRBV7-2 to TRBJ2-1, with a weak D call TRBD2 (6 bases). V shed 4 bases and J shed 7 bases, with 17 bases lying between them. Germline CDR1 reads SGHTA; CDR2 reads FQGNSA. The CDR3 sequence is 15 residues long. The chain's CDR3 is CASSSWPVGGNEQFF. The CDR3 region has the DNA TGTGCCAGCAGCTCGTGGCCCGTTGGGGGGAATGAGCAGTTCTTC.

The gene calls are TRBV11-3 and TRBJ2-1; 11 bases are a match to TRBD1. The CDR3 is 13 residues long. Unmatched junction bases numbered 7, after V lost 10 bases and J lost 8 bases. Germline V gene lookup returns CDR1 SGHNT and CDR2 YENEEA. For the CDR3, the DNA is TGTGCCACCGGACAGGGGGCGCGTTATGAGCAGTTCTTC. Its translation is CATGQGARYEQFF.

V and J are TRBV4-2 and TRBJ1-2; D uncertain. The CDR3 length is 15 residues. V was cut by 1 base and J by 4 bases, with 13 bases left in between. Germline V lookup: CDR1 LGHNA, CDR2 YNFKEQ. CDR3 amino acids: CASSQGQERTYGYTF. CDR3 coding DNA: TGTGCCAGCAGCCAAGGCCAAGAACGGACCTATGGCTACACCTTC.

DNA for the CDR3: TGTGCCAGCAGCGTAACGGTGCAGAGAGTGGCGGACACTGAAGCTTTCTTT. It is translated as CASSVTVQRVADTEAFF. The rearrangement uses TRBV9 and TRBJ1-1; no clear D. This CDR3 spans 17 amino acids. With 1 base removed from V and 3 bases from J, the gap between germline ends came to 19 bases. The germline gives CDR1 SGDLS, CDR2 YYNGEE.

The V call is TRBV6-6, the J call TRBJ2-3; 11 bases map to TRBD1. Per the germline V gene, CDR1 is MNHNY and CDR2 is SVGAGI (reference sequence). The CDR3 is made up of 16 amino acids. V was clipped by 2 bases and J by 2 bases; unmatched bases: 3. The CDR3 DNA reads TGTGCCAGCAGTTACAGCGGACAGGGGGCCACAGATACGCAGTATTTT. It encodes CASSYSGQGATDTQYF.

This chain connects TRBV4-1 to TRBJ2-3; no reliable D call. The CDR3 has 13 residues. V was pared by 2 bases and J by 6 bases, with 9 bases between. Germline CDR1 reads MGHRA; CDR2 reads YSYEKL. The CDR3 region is CASSQPTADTQYF. As DNA, the CDR3 is TGCGCCAGCAGCCAACCGACCGCCGATACGCAGTATTTT.

This rearrangement joins TRBV30 to TRBJ1-1; D might be TRBD1 (5 bases). Germline V gene data show CDR1 as GTSNPN and CDR2 as SVGIG (reference sequence). The length of the CDR3 is 11 residues. V lost 2 bases to trimming and J lost 10 bases, with 11 bases between them. The CDR3 protein is CAWSFRGGAFF. DNA of the CDR3: TGTGCCTGGAGTTTCCGGGGGGGAGCTTTCTTT.

About this clone: The junction and the germline gene differ at one end; a read error may be behind it. CDR3 in DNA: TGTGCCAGCCCACCGAACGCCGTATCGAATTCACCCCTCCACTTT. Translation gives CASPPNAVSNSPLHF. V is TRBV18 and J is TRBJ1-6; D is uncertain. This CDR3 region has 15 residues. CDR1 and CDR2 from the germline V gene are KGHSH and LQKENI.

V gene TRBV7-2 combines with J gene TRBJ1-2; D is ambiguous. Trimming removed 4 bases from V and 8 bases from J, with 8 bases in between. Germline CDR1 reads SGHTA; CDR2 reads FQGNSA. There are 11 residues in the CDR3. The CDR3 sequence: CASSSTVGYTF. CDR3 sequence (DNA): TGTGCCAGCAGCTCGACTGTGGGCTACACCTTC. The variable domain in full, completed from reference TRBV7-2 and TRBJ1-2, reads GAGVSQSPSNKVTEKGKDVELRCDPISGHTALYWYRQSLGQGLEFLIYFQGNSAPDKSGLPSDRFSAERTGGSVSTLTIQRTQQEDSAVYLCASSSTVGYTFGSGTRLTVV.

The table lists this clone with a count of one. V gene TRBV3-1 (or the pseudogene TRBV3-2) combines with J gene TRBJ1-1, with D hard to call. Looked up from germline, CDR1 is LGHDT and CDR2 is YNNKEL (reference sequence). This CDR3 comprises 13 residues. V gave up 3 bases and J gave up 5 bases, with 10 bases separating them. This chain's CDR3 is CASSQEGPTEAFF. CDR3 sequence (DNA): TGTGCCAGCAGCCAGGAGGGTCCGACTGAAGCTTTCTTT.

The rearrangement joins TRBV19 to TRBJ1-5; TRBD1 matches 11 bases. CDR3 length: 15 residues. Germline V gives CDR1 LNHDA, CDR2 SQIVND (reference sequence). V lost 4 bases to trimming and J lost 10 bases; unmatched junction nucleotides: 9. CDR3 nucleotide sequence: TGTGCCAGTAGTACAACGGGACAGGGGGGGCGTCCCCAGCATTTT. Translation gives CASSTTGQGGRPQHF.

The chain couples TRBV7-3 to TRBJ2-3; a possible D gene is TRBD2 (5 bases). Germline values: CDR1 SGHTA, CDR2 FQGTGA. The CDR3 length is 13 residues. V was shortened by 5 bases and J by 6 bases, with 12 bases between the two germline ends. The CDR3 sequence: CASSRGLGDTQYF. Here the CDR3 DNA reads TGTGCCAGCAGCCGTGGACTGGGGGATACGCAGTATTTT. Filled out from reference TRBV7-3 and TRBJ2-3, the complete variable domain reads GAGVSQTPSNKVTEKGKYVELRCDPISGHTALYWYRQSLGQGPEFLIYFQGTGAADDSGLPNDRFFAVRPEGSVSTLKIQRTERGDSAVYLCASSRGLGDTQYFGPGTRLTVL.

V is TRBV6-5 and J is TRBJ2-7; 7 positions match TRBD2. CDR1 is MNHEY and CDR2 is SVGAGI in the germline V gene. V trimming: 6 bases; J trimming: 0 bases; junction bases outside the gene matches: 5. The CDR3 runs to 14 residues. The CDR3, as DNA: TGTGCCAGCAGGGACCGGGACTACTCCTACGAGCAGTACTTC. Protein: CASRDRDYSYEQYF.

Comments on this clone: The same CDR3 arises from other DNA sequences in this sample as well. The chain uses TRBV5-8 and TRBJ1-1; D call uncertain. Germline values: CDR1 SGHTS, CDR2 YDEGEE. V lost 4 bases and J 2 bases, leaving 12 bases between the germline ends. The CDR3 loop spans 14 amino acids. The CDR3 DNA reads TGTGCCAGCAGCCGACGGACGGGCAACACTGAAGCTTTCTTT. Amino acid sequence: CASSRRTGNTEAFF. The whole variable domain, filled in from reference TRBV5-8 and TRBJ1-1, reads EAGVTQSPTHLIKTRGQQATLRCSPISGHTSVYWYQQALGLGLQFLLWYDEGEERNRGNFPPRFSGRQFPNYSSELNVNALELEDSALYLCASSRRTGNTEAFFGQGTRLTVV.

The rearrangement uses TRBV24-1 and TRBJ1-1; no clear D. Germline CDR1 KGHDR, CDR2 SFDVKD. This CDR3 comprises 12 residues. V gave up 0 bases and J gave up 9 bases, with 7 bases separating them. The DNA of the CDR3 is TGTGCCACCAGTGATTTGGACGAAAAAGCTTTCTTT. It yields the protein CATSDLDEKAFF.

CDR3 DNA sequence: TGTGCCAGCAGCTTACGTTACAACACTGAAGCTTTCTTT. It encodes CASSLRYNTEAFF. The chain carries TRBV11-1 and TRBJ1-1; D unresolved. CDR1 and CDR2 from the germline V gene are SGHAT and FQDESV (reference sequence). Trimming pared 2 bases from V and 2 bases from J, leaving 6 bases between. The CDR3 length is 13 residues.

CDR3 in amino acids: CASSPFVGGRGSGYTF. The CDR3 DNA is TGTGCCAGCTCCCCGTTTGTTGGGGGCCGTGGGTCTGGCTACACCTTC. The chain couples TRBV7-2 to TRBJ1-2; possible D gene TRBD1, 6 bases. Trimming pared 8 bases from V and 7 bases from J, leaving 26 bases between. The CDR3 has 16 residues. The germline V gene encodes CDR1 SGHTA and CDR2 FQGNSA.

The rearrangement links TRBV7-6 to TRBJ2-7; 9 positions match TRBD2. The ends lost 2 bases at V and 5 bases at J; junction bases unmatched: 13. Germline-derived CDR1 and CDR2 are SGHVS and FNYEAQ. CDR3 length: 17 residues. CDR3 nucleotide sequence: TGTGCCAGCAGCTTAAGCCCTCCAGCGGGAGGTCCCAACGAGCAGTACTTC. Translation: CASSLSPPAGGPNEQYF.

The chain links TRBV6-6 to TRBJ2-1; TRBD2 agrees at 8 bases. Germline V gene lookup returns CDR1 MNHNY and CDR2 SVGAGI (reference sequence). Trimming at V came to 3 bases and at J to 7 bases, leaving 8 bases not matched to a gene. The CDR3 loop spans 15 amino acids. CDR3 amino acids: CASSYSRLAGNEQFF. The CDR3, as DNA: TGTGCCAGCAGTTATAGTCGTTTAGCGGGGAATGAGCAGTTCTTC.

The chain's CDR3 is CASSKGLSNNEQFF. CDR3 nucleotide sequence: TGTGCCAGCAGCAAGGGACTATCCAACAATGAGCAGTTCTTC. This chain uses TRBV7-9 with TRBJ2-1; 7 bases fit TRBD2. The germline V gene encodes CDR1 SEHNR and CDR2 FQNEAQ (reference sequence). V dropped 5 bases and J dropped 5; count of bases not matched to a gene: 6. The CDR3 consists of 14 residues.

About this clone itself: In the same sample, other DNA sequences code for this CDR3. The rearrangement uses TRBV5-1 and TRBJ2-7; TRBD1 is a possible D gene (6 bases). V shed 4 bases and J shed 0 bases, with 8 bases lying between them. Germline loops: CDR1 SGHRS, CDR2 YFSETQ. CDR3 length equals 13 residues. The CDR3 here is CASSRDTSYEQYF. CDR3 in DNA: TGCGCCAGCAGCCGGGACACCTCCTACGAGCAGTACTTC.

The genes are TRBV30 and TRBJ1-2, with TRBD1 identical over 7 bases. J lost 5 bases, V lost 0 bases, and 12 bases had no gene match. The CDR3 spans 16 residues. Germline CDR1 GTSNPN, CDR2 SVGIG (reference sequence). In nucleotides, the CDR3 is TGTGCCTGGAGTGTACGATTGGCAGGGGGAAAATATGGCTACACCTTC. It yields the protein CAWSVRLAGGKYGYTF.

The gene calls are TRBV2 and TRBJ2-2, with 7 bases matching TRBD1. This CDR3 is 14 amino acids long. The J segment lost 2 bases and the V segment lost 8 bases, leaving 5 bases of the junction unmatched. Germline CDR1 and CDR2: SNHLY and FYNNEI. CDR3 DNA sequence: TGTGCCAGCCGGGGACAGTTAAACACCGGGGAGCTGTTTTTT. This sequence encodes CASRGQLNTGELFF.

This sequence joins TRBV6-6 and TRBJ2-1; TRBD1 matches 7 bases. The V and J ends lost 7 bases and 8 bases, in that order; junction bases with no gene match: 8. Germline V gene sequence: CDR1 MNHNY, CDR2 SVGAGI (reference sequence). The CDR3 has 13 amino acids. The CDR3: CASTKDRRDEQFF. The CDR3 DNA reads as TGTGCCAGCACGAAGGACAGGCGGGATGAGCAGTTCTTC.

V and J are TRBV12-3 or TRBV12-4 and TRBJ1-4, with D tentatively TRBD1 (5 bases). The CDR3 contains 13 residues. Trimming stripped 7 bases from V and 4 bases from J, with 10 bases between. Here the CDR3 reads CASTRDRNEKLFF. The DNA of the CDR3 is TGTGCCAGCACCAGGGACCGTAATGAAAAACTGTTTTTT.

The chain combines TRBV6-6 with TRBJ1-1; D unclear. Germline V gene sequence: CDR1 MNHNY, CDR2 SVGAGI (reference sequence). The CDR3 runs to 14 residues. Trimming left V 2 bases short and J 2 bases short, with 9 bases between. The CDR3 nucleotides are TGTGCCAGCAGTTACGAGGTTTACAACACTGAAGCTTTCTTT. This sequence encodes CASSYEVYNTEAFF.